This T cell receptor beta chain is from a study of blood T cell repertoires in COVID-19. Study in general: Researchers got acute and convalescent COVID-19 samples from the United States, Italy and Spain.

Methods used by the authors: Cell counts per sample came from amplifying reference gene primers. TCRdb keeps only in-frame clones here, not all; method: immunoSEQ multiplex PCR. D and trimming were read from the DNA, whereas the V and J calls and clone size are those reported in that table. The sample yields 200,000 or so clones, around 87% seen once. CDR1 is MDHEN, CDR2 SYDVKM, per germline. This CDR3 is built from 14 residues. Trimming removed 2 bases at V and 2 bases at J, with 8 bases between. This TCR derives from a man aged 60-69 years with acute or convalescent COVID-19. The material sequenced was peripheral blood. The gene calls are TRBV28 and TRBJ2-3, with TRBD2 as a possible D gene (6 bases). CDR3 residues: CASSLAGITDTQYF. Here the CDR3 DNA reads TGTGCCAGCAGTTTAGCGGGGATCACAGATACGCAGTATTTT. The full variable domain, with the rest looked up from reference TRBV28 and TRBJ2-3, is DVKVTQSSRYLVKRTGEKVFLECVQDMDHENMFWYRQDPGLGLRLIYFSYDVKMKEKGDIPEGYSVSREKKERFSLILESASTNQTSMYLCASSLAGITDTQYFGPGTRLTVL.